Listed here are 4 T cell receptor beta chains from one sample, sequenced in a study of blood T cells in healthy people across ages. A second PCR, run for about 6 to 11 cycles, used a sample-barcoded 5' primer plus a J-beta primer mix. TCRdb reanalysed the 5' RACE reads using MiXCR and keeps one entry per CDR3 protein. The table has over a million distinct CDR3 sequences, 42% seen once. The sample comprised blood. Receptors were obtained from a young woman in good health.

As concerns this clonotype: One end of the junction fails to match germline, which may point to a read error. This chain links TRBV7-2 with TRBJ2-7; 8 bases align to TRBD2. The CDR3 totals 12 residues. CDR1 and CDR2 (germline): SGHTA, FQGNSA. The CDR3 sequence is CVSSLREGEQYF. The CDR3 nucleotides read TGTGTCAGCAGCTTACGGGAGGGTGAGCAGTACTTC.

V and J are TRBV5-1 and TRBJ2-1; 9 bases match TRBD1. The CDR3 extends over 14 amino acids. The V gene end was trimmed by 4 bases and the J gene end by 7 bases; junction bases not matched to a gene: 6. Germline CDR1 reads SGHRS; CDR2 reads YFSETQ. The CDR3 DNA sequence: TGCGCCAGCAGCACCCCGACAGGGGGGAATGAGCAGTTCTTC. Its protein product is CASSTPTGGNEQFF.

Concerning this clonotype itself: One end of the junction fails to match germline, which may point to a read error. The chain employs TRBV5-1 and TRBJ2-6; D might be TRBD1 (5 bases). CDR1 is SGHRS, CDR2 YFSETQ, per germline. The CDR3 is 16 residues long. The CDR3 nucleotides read TGCGCCAGCAGCTTCGGACGGAGCTCTGGGGCCAACGTCCCGACTTTC. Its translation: CASSFGRSSGANVPTF. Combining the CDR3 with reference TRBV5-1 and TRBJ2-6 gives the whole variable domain KAGVTQTPRYLIKTRGQQVTLSCSPISGHRSVSWYQQTPGQGLQFLFEYFSETQRNKGNFPGRFSGRQFSNSRSEMNVSTLELGDSALYLCASSFGRSSGANVPTFGAGSRLTVL.

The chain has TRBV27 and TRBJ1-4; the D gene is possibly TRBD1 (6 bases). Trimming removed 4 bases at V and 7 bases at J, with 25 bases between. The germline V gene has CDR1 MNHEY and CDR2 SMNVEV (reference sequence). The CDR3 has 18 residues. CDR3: CASSSTGLGFYVGEKLFF. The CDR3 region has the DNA TGTGCCAGCAGTTCCACAGGGTTAGGGTTTTATGTGGGTGAAAAACTGTTTTTT.